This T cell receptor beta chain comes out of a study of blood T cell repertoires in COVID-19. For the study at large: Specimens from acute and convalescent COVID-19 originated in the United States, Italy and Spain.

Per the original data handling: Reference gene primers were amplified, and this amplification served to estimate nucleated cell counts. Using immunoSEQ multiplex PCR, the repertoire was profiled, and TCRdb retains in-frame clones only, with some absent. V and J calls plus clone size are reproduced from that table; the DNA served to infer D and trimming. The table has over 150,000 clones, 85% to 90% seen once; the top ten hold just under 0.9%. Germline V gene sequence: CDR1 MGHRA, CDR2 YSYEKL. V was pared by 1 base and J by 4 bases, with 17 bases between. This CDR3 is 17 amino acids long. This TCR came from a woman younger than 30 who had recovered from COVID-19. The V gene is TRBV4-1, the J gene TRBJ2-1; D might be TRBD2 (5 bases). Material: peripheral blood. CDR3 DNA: TGCGCCAGCAGCCAAGGCCCCGGGAAAGAGAAGTACAATGAGCAGTTCTTC. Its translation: CASSQGPGKEKYNEQFF.